The 5 T cell receptor beta chains below come from one sample, sequenced in a study of T cells after yellow fever vaccination. TCRdb fed the 5' RACE reads into MiXCR, producing one record per CDR3 protein. The repertoire includes 400,000 to 450,000 distinct CDR3 sequences, roughly a sixth of them detected once, and over 15% sits in the top ten. The material sequenced was PBMCs, taken before the yellow fever booster vaccination. The receptors here all came from a young man who received the YFV17D yellow fever vaccine.

The chain couples TRBV6-5 to TRBJ2-7, with D unresolved. Germline V gives CDR1 MNHEY, CDR2 SVGAGI. V shed 2 bases and J shed 2 bases, with 10 bases lying between them. This CDR3 has 14 residues. CDR3 loop: CASSYLDRAYEQYF. The DNA of the CDR3 is TGTGCCAGCAGTTACCTGGACCGTGCCTACGAGCAGTACTTC.

This clonotype was counted only a few times. This sequence joins TRBV4-3 and TRBJ1-5; D possibly corresponds to TRBD1 (5 bases). The CDR3 totals 13 residues. The germline gives CDR1 LGHNA, CDR2 YSLEER. V was shortened by 1 base and J by 5 bases, with 6 bases between the two germline ends. CDR3 protein: CASSQAGYQPQHF. The DNA for the CDR3 is TGCGCCAGCAGCCAAGCAGGGTATCAGCCCCAGCATTTT.

This clonotype was observed a handful of times. J is TRBJ2-3 and V is TRBV20-1; D is perhaps TRBD1 or TRBD2 (5 bases each). This CDR3 has 11 amino acids. In germline, CDR1 is DFQATT, CDR2 SNEGSKA (reference sequence). V shed 6 bases and J shed 5 bases, with 9 bases lying between them. The CDR3 is CSARAGDTQYF. The CDR3 nucleotides read TGCAGTGCCAGGGCGGGAGATACGCAGTATTTT.

This clonotype was seen only a few times. The CDR3 sequence is CASSYAGMKGQYV. The CDR3 DNA reads as TGTGCCAGCAGTTACGCGGGGATGAAAGGGCAGTACGTC. The chain links TRBV6-6 to TRBJ2-7, with D perhaps TRBD2 (6 bases). Per germline, CDR1 MNHNY and CDR2 SVGAGI (reference sequence). This CDR3 is 13 amino acids long. Trimming took off 2 bases at V and 9 bases at J, with 14 bases between the two ends.

This clonotype was found once. The chain recombines TRBV24-1 with TRBJ2-1, with 8 nucleotides matching TRBD1. The CDR3 has 14 residues. The junction had 7 bases not matched to a gene; V was cut back by 3 bases and J by 10 bases. Germline CDR1 KGHDR, CDR2 SFDVKD. CDR3 region: CATSDPGQGGEQFF. Written as DNA, the CDR3 is TGTGCCACCAGTGATCCCGGACAGGGCGGGGAGCAGTTCTTC.